The 19 T cell receptor beta chains reported below all come from one sample, sequenced in a study of CD8+CD57+ T cells in acquired aplastic anemia. TCR beta VDJ and CDR3 were profiled, and genomic DNA was the template. TCRdb re-derived calls from the reads in MiXCR, one entry per CDR3 protein. The sample lists roughly 130,000 distinct CDR3 sequences, 48% occurring once. Specimen: sorted CD4+, CD8+, or CD8+CD57+ T cells (not recorded which) from PBMCs. These receptors were taken from a human donor in good health, serving as a control.

Worth noting for this clonotype: A much larger clone differs by one base, so this may be a read error. Because the CDR3 is missing its conserved closing phenylalanine or tryptophan, this is likely a read error. The chain couples TRBV7-3 to TRBJ2-3, with D perhaps TRBD2 (7 bases). This CDR3 has 15 amino acids. Trimming left V 5 bases short and J 1 base short, with 13 bases between. Germline V CDR1 and CDR2: SGHTA, FQGTGA. CDR3 loop: CASSARGARTDTQYL. The CDR3 DNA reads as TGTGCCAGCAGCGCCCGGGGGGCCCGCACAGATACGCAGTATCTT.

This clonotype was counted between two and nine times. J is TRBJ1-1 and V is TRBV3-1; 10 bases match TRBD1. V dropped 4 bases and J dropped 4; count of bases not matched to a gene: 6. CDR3 length equals 15 residues. Germline CDR1 reads LGHDT; CDR2 reads YNNKEL (reference sequence). For the CDR3, the DNA is TGTGCCAGCAGCCTCCGGGACAGGGGACGCACTGAAGCTTTCTTT. The encoded protein is CASSLRDRGRTEAFF.

DNA of the CDR3: TGCAGCGTTCGGGGGGCTATAACAGATACGCAGTATTTT. Amino acids: CSVRGAITDTQYF. The gene calls are TRBV29-1 and TRBJ2-3; D is perhaps TRBD2 (7 bases). V was trimmed by 5 bases and J by 3 bases, leaving 12 bases between them. The length of the CDR3 is 13 residues. Germline CDR1 SQVTM, CDR2 ANQGSEA.

This clonotype was seen many times. The chain carries TRBV15 and TRBJ1-5; D gene uncertain. Germline CDR1 LNHNV, CDR2 YYDKDF (reference sequence). This CDR3 has 13 residues. Trimming removed 5 bases from V and 7 bases from J, with 12 bases in between. As DNA, the CDR3 is TGTGCCACCAGCCCCCCAAGTCGGCAGCCCCAGCATTTT. It encodes CATSPPSRQPQHF.

This clonotype appeared many times. The chain joins TRBV7-8 to TRBJ1-1; D possibly corresponds to TRBD1 (5 bases). CDR1 is SGHVS, CDR2 FQNEAQ, per germline. The CDR3 extends over 13 amino acids. V was shortened by 5 bases and J by 3 bases, with 10 bases between the two germline ends. DNA of the CDR3: TGTGCCAGCAGCCAACAGGAGTACACTGAAGCTTTCTTT. The encoded protein is CASSQQEYTEAFF. Full variable domain (missing parts from reference TRBV7-8 and TRBJ1-1): GAGVSQSPRYKVAKRGQDVALRCDPISGHVSLFWYQQALGQGPEFLTYFQNEAQLDKSGLPSDRFFAERPEGSVSTLKIQRTQQEDSAVYLCASSQQEYTEAFFGQGTRLTVV.

V is TRBV19 and J is TRBJ2-3; weak D call: TRBD1 (5 bases). The V gene's germline CDR1 is LNHDA and CDR2 SQIVND (reference sequence). The germline V and J ends were trimmed by 10 bases and 5 bases, with 16 bases remaining between them. The CDR3 runs to 13 residues. CDR3 amino acids: CATSGFHGDTQYF. DNA of the CDR3: TGTGCCACGTCAGGGTTTCATGGAGATACGCAGTATTTT.

Many counts were recorded for this clonotype. This chain connects TRBV7-9 to TRBJ1-1, with a weak D call TRBD1 (6 bases). V lost 5 bases and J lost 0, with 10 bases in between. In germline, CDR1 is SEHNR, CDR2 FQNEAQ (reference sequence). The length of the CDR3 is 14 residues. CDR3: CASSVGHVNTEAFF. CDR3 nucleotides: TGTGCCAGCAGCGTGGGACACGTGAACACTGAAGCTTTCTTT. The full variable domain, completed using reference TRBV7-9 and TRBJ1-1, is DTGVSQNPRHKITKRGQNVTFRCDPISEHNRLYWYRQTLGQGPEFLTYFQNEAQLEKSRLLSDRFSAERPKGSFSTLEIQRTEQGDSAMYLCASSVGHVNTEAFFGQGTRLTVV.

This clonotype was seen repeatedly, ten times or more. This chain uses TRBV27 with TRBJ1-5; no clear D. The CDR3 runs 14 residues. Trimming removed 3 bases at V and 1 base at J, with 7 bases between. CDR1 and CDR2 from the germline V gene are MNHEY and SMNVEV (reference sequence). The CDR3 DNA follows: TGTGCCAGCAGTTTCACAGCGAGCAATCAGCCCCAGCATTTT. Translation: CASSFTASNQPQHF.

This clonotype occurred many times. The chain uses TRBV7-2 and TRBJ1-6; D might be TRBD1 (5 bases). The CDR3 is 15 amino acids. With 0 bases removed from V and 7 bases from J, the gap between germline ends came to 10 bases. The V gene's germline CDR1 is SGHTA and CDR2 FQGNSA. CDR3 sequence (DNA): TGTGCCAGCAGCTTAGCGCAGGGAGGAAATTCACCCCTCCACTTT. As protein: CASSLAQGGNSPLHF.

This chain links TRBV2 with TRBJ2-7, with D unresolved. Trimming removed 8 bases from V and 6 bases from J, with 14 bases in between. CDR1 and CDR2 (germline): SNHLY, FYNNEI. The CDR3 totals 12 residues. The CDR3 sequence is CASSPTRFEQYF. The DNA of the CDR3 is TGTGCCAGCTCACCAACCAGGTTCGAGCAGTACTTC.

The chain uses TRBV5-1 and TRBJ1-2; D is unclear. Germline assignment: CDR1 SGHRS and CDR2 YFSETQ. Trimming cost V 0 bases and J 2 bases, with 8 bases left between them. The CDR3 loop spans 14 amino acids. The CDR3 region is CASSLAPDNYGYTF. CDR3 in DNA: TGCGCCAGCAGCTTGGCCCCAGACAACTATGGCTACACCTTC.

This clonotype was recorded a few times. CDR3 loop: CAISASNDNSPLHF. CDR3 nucleotide sequence: TGTGCCATCAGTGCAAGCAATGATAATTCACCCCTCCACTTT. The rearrangement joins TRBV10-3 to TRBJ1-6; D is uncertain. This CDR3 has 14 residues. V lost 4 bases and J lost 5, with 9 bases in between. Germline values: CDR1 ENHRY, CDR2 SYGVKD.

The chain recombines TRBV25-1 with TRBJ1-2; unclear D gene. The CDR3 is 14 amino acids. The V end was cut by 3 bases, the J end by 2 bases, with 10 bases between. Germline CDR1 MGHDK, CDR2 SYGVNS. For the CDR3, the DNA is TGTGCCAGCAGTGAGCCAGGAGAGAACTATGGCTACACCTTC. Its protein product is CASSEPGENYGYTF.

The rearrangement links TRBV29-1 to TRBJ2-2, with D possibly TRBD1 on 6 matching bases. The CDR3 spans 13 residues. V was shortened by 4 bases and J by 7 bases, with 13 bases between the two germline ends. Germline V CDR1 and CDR2: SQVTM, ANQGSEA. Written as DNA, the CDR3 is TGCAGCGTTGCAGGGGTCGGCGGCGGGGAGCTGTTTTTT. This encodes CSVAGVGGGELFF.

This clonotype has more than one count but fewer than ten. The rearrangement uses TRBV18 and TRBJ2-1, with D unclear. Germline V gene data show CDR1 as KGHSH and CDR2 as LQKENI. V was cut by 5 bases and J by 5 bases, with 10 bases left in between. CDR3 size: 13 residues. CDR3 nucleotide sequence: TGTGCCAGCTCATTAGGCCGGGACAATGAGCAGTTCTTC. Protein sequence: CASSLGRDNEQFF.

This clonotype was observed at least ten times. The chain combines TRBV3-1 with TRBJ1-4; TRBD1 aligns across 7 bases. The junction had 1 base not matched to a gene; V was cut back by 0 bases and J by 0 bases. Per the germline V gene, CDR1 is LGHDT and CDR2 is YNNKEL (reference sequence). The CDR3 sequence is 16 residues long. The CDR3 here is CASSQEQGSTNEKLFF. CDR3 nucleotide sequence: TGTGCCAGCAGCCAAGAACAGGGGTCAACTAATGAAAAACTGTTTTTT.

The chain links TRBV6-2 or TRBV6-3 to TRBJ2-1; TRBD1 or TRBD2 may be the D gene (6 bases each). This CDR3 has 15 residues. Trimming took 6 bases from V and 4 from J, leaving 16 bases between them. The V gene's germline CDR1 is MNHEY and CDR2 SVGEGT. The CDR3 sequence is CASRRGGWPYNEQFF. The CDR3 DNA is TGTGCCAGCAGGAGAGGGGGGTGGCCGTACAATGAGCAGTTCTTC.

This clonotype was detected a few times. A much larger clonotype is one base distant, so this may be a read error. The gene calls are TRBV5-1 and TRBJ1-1; possibly TRBD1 for D (6 bases). Per germline, CDR1 SGHRS and CDR2 YFSETQ. The V end lost 4 bases, the J end lost 4 bases, and 17 bases lay between the germline ends. The CDR3 is 15 amino acids. CDR3: CASSGAGAPGTEAFF. Written as DNA, the CDR3 is TGCGCCAGCAGCGGAGCAGGGGCGCCTGGCACTGAAGCTTTCTTT.

The rearrangement joins TRBV10-3 to TRBJ1-2; 7 positions match TRBD1. This CDR3 has 15 residues. Germline trimming cut 10 bases from V and 7 bases from J; bases unmatched to any gene: 18. Germline V gene data show CDR1 as ENHRY and CDR2 as SYGVKD. The CDR3, as DNA: TGTGCCAGCAGCTTTACACAGGGGAGCCGGAGTGGCTACACCTTC. Translation: CASSFTQGSRSGYTF.